These 2 T cell receptor beta chains originate from one sample sequenced in a study of technical replicates of blood from several donors. The repertoire was sequenced with immunoSEQ multiplex PCR; TCRdb's copy has only in-frame clones and lacks some. The data hold some 17,000 clones, with around 87% observed a single time. The sequencing input was PBMCs. The receptors were gathered from a human donor in good health.

The chain employs TRBV29-1 and TRBJ2-2, with 7 nucleotides matching TRBD2. V lost 7 bases, J lost 1 base, and 6 bases stayed unmatched. The CDR3 is 14 amino acids. CDR1 and CDR2 (germline): SQVTM, ANQGSEA. The CDR3 reads CSGTPSGNTGELFF. DNA of the CDR3: TGCAGCGGTACCCCTAGCGGGAACACCGGGGAGCTGTTTTTT.

The chain is built from TRBV27 and TRBJ1-5, with 7 bases lining up with TRBD1. CDR1 MNHEY and CDR2 SMNVEV come from the germline V gene (reference sequence). The CDR3 has 17 residues. Unmatched junction bases numbered 13, after V lost 2 bases and J lost 6 bases. CDR3 in amino acids: CASSLKARQGWRQPQHF. The DNA for the CDR3 is TGTGCCAGCAGTTTAAAGGCTCGACAGGGCTGGCGTCAGCCCCAGCATTTT.